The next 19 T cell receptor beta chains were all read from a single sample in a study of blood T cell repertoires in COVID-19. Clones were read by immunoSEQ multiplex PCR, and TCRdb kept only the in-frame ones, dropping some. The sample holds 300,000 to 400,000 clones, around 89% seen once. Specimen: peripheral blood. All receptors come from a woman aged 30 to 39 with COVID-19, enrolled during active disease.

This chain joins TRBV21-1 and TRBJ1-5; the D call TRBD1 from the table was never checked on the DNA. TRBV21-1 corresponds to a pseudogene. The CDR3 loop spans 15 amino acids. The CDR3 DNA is TGTGCCAGCAGCACTAGGGACACTTGTTATTGGCCCCAGCATTTT. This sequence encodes CASSTRDTCYWPQHF.

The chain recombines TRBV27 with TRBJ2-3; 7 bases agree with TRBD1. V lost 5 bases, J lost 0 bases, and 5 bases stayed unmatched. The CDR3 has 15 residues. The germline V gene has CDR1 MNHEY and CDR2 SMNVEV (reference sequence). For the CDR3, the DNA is TGTGCCAGCAGTCCGCGACAGGGTAGCACAGATACGCAGTATTTT. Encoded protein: CASSPRQGSTDTQYF.

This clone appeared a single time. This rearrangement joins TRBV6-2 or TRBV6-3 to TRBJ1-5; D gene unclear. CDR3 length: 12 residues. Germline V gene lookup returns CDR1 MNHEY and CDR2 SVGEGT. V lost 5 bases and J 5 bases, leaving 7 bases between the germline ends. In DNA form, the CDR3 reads TGTGCCAGCAGTCGGTCCGATCAGCCCCAGCATTTT. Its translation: CASSRSDQPQHF.

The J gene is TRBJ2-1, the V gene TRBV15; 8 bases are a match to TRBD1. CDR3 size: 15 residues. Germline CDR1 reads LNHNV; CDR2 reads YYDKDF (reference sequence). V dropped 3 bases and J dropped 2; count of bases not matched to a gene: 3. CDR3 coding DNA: TGTGCCACCAGCAGGGACAGGGCAGCCTACAATGAGCAGTTCTTC. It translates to CATSRDRAAYNEQFF.

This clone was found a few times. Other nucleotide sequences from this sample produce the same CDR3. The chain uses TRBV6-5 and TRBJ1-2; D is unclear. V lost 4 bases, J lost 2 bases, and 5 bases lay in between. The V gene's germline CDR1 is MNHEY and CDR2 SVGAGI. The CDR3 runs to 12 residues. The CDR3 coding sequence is TGTGCCAGCAGTTCCGGGAACTATGGCTACACCTTC. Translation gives CASSSGNYGYTF.

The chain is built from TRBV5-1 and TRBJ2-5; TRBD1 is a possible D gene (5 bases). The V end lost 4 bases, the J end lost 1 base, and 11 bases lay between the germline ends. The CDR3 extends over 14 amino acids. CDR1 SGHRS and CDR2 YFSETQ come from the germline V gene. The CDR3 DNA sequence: TGCGCCAGCAGCCTCACAGGAGCCCAAGAGACCCAGTACTTC. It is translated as CASSLTGAQETQYF.

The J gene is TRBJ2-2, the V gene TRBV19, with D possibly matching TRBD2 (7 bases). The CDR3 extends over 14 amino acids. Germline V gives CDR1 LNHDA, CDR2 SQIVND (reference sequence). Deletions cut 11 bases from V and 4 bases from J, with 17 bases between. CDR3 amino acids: CAVRRGLGTGELFF. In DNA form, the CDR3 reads TGTGCCGTACGGCGGGGGCTCGGCACCGGGGAGCTGTTTTTT.

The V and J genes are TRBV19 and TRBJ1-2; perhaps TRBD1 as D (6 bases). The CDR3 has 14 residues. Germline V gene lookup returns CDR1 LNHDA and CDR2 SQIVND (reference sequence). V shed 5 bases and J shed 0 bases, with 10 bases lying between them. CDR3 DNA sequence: TGTGCCAGTAGTGTTGGACAGCCTAACTATGGCTACACCTTC. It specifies CASSVGQPNYGYTF.

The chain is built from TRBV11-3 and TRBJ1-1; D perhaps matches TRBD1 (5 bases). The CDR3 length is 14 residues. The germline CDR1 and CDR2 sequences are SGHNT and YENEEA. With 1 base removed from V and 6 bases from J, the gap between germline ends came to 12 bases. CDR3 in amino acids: CASSLGGRKAEAFF. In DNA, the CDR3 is TGTGCCAGCAGCTTAGGGGGCAGAAAGGCTGAAGCTTTCTTT.

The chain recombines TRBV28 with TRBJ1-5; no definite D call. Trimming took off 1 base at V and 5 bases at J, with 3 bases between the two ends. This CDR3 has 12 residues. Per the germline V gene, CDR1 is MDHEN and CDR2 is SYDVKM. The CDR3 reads CASSLSDQPQHF. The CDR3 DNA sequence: TGTGCCAGCAGTTTATCGGATCAGCCCCAGCATTTT.

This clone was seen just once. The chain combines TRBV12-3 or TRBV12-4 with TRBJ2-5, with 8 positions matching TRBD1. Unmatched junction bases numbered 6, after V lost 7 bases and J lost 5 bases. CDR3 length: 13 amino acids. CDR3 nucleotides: TGTGCCAGCAACCCAGGGGGCGTTGAGACCCAGTACTTC. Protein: CASNPGGVETQYF.

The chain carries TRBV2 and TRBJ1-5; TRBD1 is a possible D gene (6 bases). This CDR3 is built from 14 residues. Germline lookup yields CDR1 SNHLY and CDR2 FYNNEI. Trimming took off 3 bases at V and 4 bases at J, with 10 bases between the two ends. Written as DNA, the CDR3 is TGTGCCAGCAGTGAGGACAGCGAGAATCAGCCCCAGCATTTT. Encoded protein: CASSEDSENQPQHF. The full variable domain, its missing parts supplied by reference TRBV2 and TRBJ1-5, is EPEVTQTPSHQVTQMGQEVILRCVPISNHLYFYWYRQILGQKVEFLVSFYNNEISEKSEIFDDQFSVERPDGSNFTLKIRSTKLEDSAMYFCASSEDSENQPQHFGDGTRLSIL.

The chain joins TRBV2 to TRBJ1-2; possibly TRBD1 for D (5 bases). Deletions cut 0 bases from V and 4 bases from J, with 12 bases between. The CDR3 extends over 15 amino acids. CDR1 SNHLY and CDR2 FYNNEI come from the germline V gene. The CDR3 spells CASSEAGRDSYGYTF. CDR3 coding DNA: TGTGCCAGCAGTGAAGCGGGGAGGGACTCCTATGGCTACACCTTC.

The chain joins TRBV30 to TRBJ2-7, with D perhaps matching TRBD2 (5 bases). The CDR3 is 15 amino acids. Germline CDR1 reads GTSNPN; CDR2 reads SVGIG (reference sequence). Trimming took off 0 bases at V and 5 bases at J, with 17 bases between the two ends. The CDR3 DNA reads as TGTGCCTGGAGTGTCCCTAGCCAGGTTTTCCACGAGCAGTACGTC. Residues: CAWSVPSQVFHEQYV.

The CDR3 region is CASTGRTALQFF. The DNA for the CDR3 is TGTGCCAGCACCGGAAGGACAGCGTTGCAGTTCTTC. V and J are TRBV6-6 and TRBJ2-1, with TRBD1 as a possible D gene (6 bases). CDR1 is MNHNY and CDR2 is SVGAGI in the germline V gene (reference sequence). This CDR3 spans 12 amino acids. The V end was cut by 7 bases, the J end by 12 bases, with 16 bases between.

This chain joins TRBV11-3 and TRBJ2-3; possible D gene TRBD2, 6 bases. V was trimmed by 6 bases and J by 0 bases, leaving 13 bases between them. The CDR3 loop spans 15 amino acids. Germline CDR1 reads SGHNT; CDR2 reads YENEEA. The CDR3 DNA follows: TGTGCCAGCAGACCCTACGGGGGTAGCACAGATACGCAGTATTTT. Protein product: CASRPYGGSTDTQYF. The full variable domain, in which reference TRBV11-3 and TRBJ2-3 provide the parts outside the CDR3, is EAGVVQSPRYKIIEKKQPVAFWCNPISGHNTLYWYLQNLGQGPELLIRYENEEAVDDSQLPKDRFSAERLKGVDSTLKIQPAELGDSAVYLCASRPYGGSTDTQYFGPGTRLTVL.

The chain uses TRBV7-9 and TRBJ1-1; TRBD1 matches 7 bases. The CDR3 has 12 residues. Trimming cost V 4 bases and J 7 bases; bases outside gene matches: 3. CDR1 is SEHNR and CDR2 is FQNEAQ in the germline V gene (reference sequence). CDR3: CASSSQGGEAFF. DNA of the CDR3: TGTGCCAGCAGCTCGCAGGGGGGTGAAGCTTTCTTT.

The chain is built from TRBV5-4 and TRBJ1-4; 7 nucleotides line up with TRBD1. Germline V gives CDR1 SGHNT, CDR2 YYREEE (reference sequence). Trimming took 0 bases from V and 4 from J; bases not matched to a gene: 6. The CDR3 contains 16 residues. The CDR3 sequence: CASSLGDRAGNEKLFF. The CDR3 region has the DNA TGTGCCAGCAGCTTGGGTGACAGGGCGGGTAATGAAAAACTGTTTTTT.

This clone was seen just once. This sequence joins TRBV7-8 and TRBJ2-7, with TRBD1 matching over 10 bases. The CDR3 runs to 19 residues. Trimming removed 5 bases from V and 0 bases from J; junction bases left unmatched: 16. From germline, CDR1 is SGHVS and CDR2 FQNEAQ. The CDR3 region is CASSISPRGGDRGSYEQYV. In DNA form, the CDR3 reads TGTGCCAGCAGCATATCGCCCCGGGGGGGGGACAGGGGCTCCTACGAGCAGTACGTC.